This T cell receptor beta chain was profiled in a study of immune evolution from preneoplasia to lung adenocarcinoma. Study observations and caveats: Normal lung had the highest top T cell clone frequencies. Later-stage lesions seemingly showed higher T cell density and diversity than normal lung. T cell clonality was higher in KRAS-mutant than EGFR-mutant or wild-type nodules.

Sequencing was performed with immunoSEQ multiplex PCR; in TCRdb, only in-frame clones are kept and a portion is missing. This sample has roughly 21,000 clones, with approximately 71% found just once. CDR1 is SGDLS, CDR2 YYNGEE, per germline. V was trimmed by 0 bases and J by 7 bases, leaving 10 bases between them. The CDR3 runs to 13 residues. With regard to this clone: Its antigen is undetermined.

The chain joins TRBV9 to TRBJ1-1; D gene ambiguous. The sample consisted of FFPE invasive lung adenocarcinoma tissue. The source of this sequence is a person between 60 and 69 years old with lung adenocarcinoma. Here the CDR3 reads CASSVGFLDEAFF. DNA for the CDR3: TGTGCCAGCAGCGTAGGATTTTTAGATGAAGCTTTCTTT.